This paragraph covers one T cell receptor beta chain sequence. The antigen is undetermined. V dropped 4 bases and J dropped 0 bases, with 21 bases sitting between them. Germline V gene lookup returns CDR1 SQVTM and CDR2 ANQGSEA. This CDR3 has 17 amino acids. This entry belongs to a study of cytomegalovirus exposure and HLA in healthy donors. Primers included in the PCR were 60 Vbeta and 13 Jbeta primers. TCRdb keeps only in-frame clones here, not all; method: immunoSEQ multiplex PCR. The table lists about 160,000 clones, 80% to 85% of them singletons, with 1.9% in the top ten. Study-level results: Highly shared variants forming one cluster were likely a sequencing artifact.

The source material was PBMCs. The chain couples TRBV29-1 to TRBJ1-1; D gene unclear. This TCR was sampled from a man between 18 and 35 years old in good health and CMV-seronegative. In DNA form, the CDR3 reads TGCAGCGTTGGTTTAAGGCGGCCACCCTTCATGAACACTGAAGCTTTCTTT. Translated, it gives CSVGLRRPPFMNTEAFF.